These 8 T cell receptor beta chains were sequenced from one sample in a study of T cells after yellow fever vaccination. One entry per CDR3 protein, called by TCRdb with MiXCR from the 5' RACE reads. Altogether a few hundred thousand distinct CDR3 sequences are present, roughly an eighth being singletons, with the ten largest covering more than 3%. Material: CD4+ T cells sorted from PBMCs, obtained 15 days after the yellow fever booster vaccination. Receptors were obtained from a man younger than 30 who received the YFV17D yellow fever vaccine.

This clonotype was seen a handful of times. The chain employs TRBV6-1 and TRBJ1-1, with 7 nucleotides matching TRBD1. This CDR3 is built from 13 residues. The germline V gene encodes CDR1 MNHNS and CDR2 SASEGT. The V and J ends lost 4 bases and 5 bases, in that order; junction bases with no gene match: 4. The CDR3, as DNA: TGTGCCAGCAGTGTACAGGGGCAGACTGAAGCTTTCTTT. Translating gives CASSVQGQTEAFF.

The chain employs TRBV6-4 and TRBJ1-1; the match to TRBD1 covers 7 bases. This CDR3 spans 12 amino acids. Germline CDR1 reads MRHNA; CDR2 reads SNTAGT. V shed 5 bases, J shed 10 bases, and the junction held 7 bases outside the gene matches. CDR3 loop: CASSSLTGTAFF. In DNA form, the CDR3 reads TGTGCCAGCAGTAGCCTGACAGGGACAGCTTTCTTT.

V is TRBV9 and J is TRBJ2-5, with D possibly being TRBD1 or TRBD2 (5 bases each). The germline V and J ends were trimmed by 2 bases and 4 bases, with 15 bases remaining between them. Germline lookup yields CDR1 SGDLS and CDR2 YYNGEE. The CDR3 is 15 amino acids. Written as DNA, the CDR3 is TGTGCCAGCAGCGTGGCCCCAGCCGGGGCAGAGACCCAGTACTTC. This translates into CASSVAPAGAETQYF. Full variable domain (rest looked up from reference TRBV9 and TRBJ2-5): DSGVTQTPKHLITATGQRVTLRCSPRSGDLSVYWYQQSLDQGLQFLIQYYNGEERAKGNILERFSAQQFPDLHSELNLSSLELGDSALYFCASSVAPAGAETQYFGPGTRLLVL.

This clonotype appeared a few times. J is TRBJ2-7 and V is TRBV7-2; 8 positions match TRBD1. V trimming: 6 bases; J trimming: 1 base; junction bases outside the gene matches: 8. The CDR3 loop spans 15 amino acids. Germline V lookup: CDR1 SGHTA, CDR2 FQGNSA. The CDR3 spells CASRSVTGGSYEQYF. The CDR3 nucleotides read TGTGCCAGCAGGTCGGTTACAGGGGGATCCTACGAGCAGTACTTC.

The chain links TRBV7-9 to TRBJ1-5; 7 bases align to TRBD1. The CDR3 totals 17 residues. Trimming cost V 5 bases and J 2 bases; bases outside gene matches: 12. Germline values: CDR1 SEHNR, CDR2 FQNEAQ (reference sequence). The CDR3 nucleotides read TGTGCCAGCAGCCTGACAGGGATGCACGGTGGCAATCAGCCCCAGCATTTT. Translation gives CASSLTGMHGGNQPQHF. Filled out from reference TRBV7-9 and TRBJ1-5, the complete variable domain reads DTGVSQNPRHKITKRGQNVTFRCDPISEHNRLYWYRQTLGQGPEFLTYFQNEAQLEKSRLLSDRFSAERPKGSFSTLEIQRTEQGDSAMYLCASSLTGMHGGNQPQHFGDGTRLSIL.

This clonotype was picked up a small number of times. The V call is TRBV5-1, the J call TRBJ2-5; no firm D call. V was shortened by 2 bases and J by 3 bases, with 8 bases between the two germline ends. This CDR3 is 13 amino acids long. The V gene's germline CDR1 is SGHRS and CDR2 YFSETQ. CDR3 sequence: CASSFSQEETQYF. CDR3 DNA: TGCGCCAGCAGCTTCAGCCAGGAAGAGACCCAGTACTTC.

In its sample, this clonotype was seen many times. The chain joins TRBV5-1 to TRBJ1-2, with 7 positions matching TRBD1. CDR3 length: 12 amino acids. J gave up 11 bases and V 4 bases, and 8 bases lay outside the gene matches. CDR1 and CDR2 (germline): SGHRS, YFSETQ. CDR3 in DNA: TGCGCCAGCAGCCCGAACACAGGGGTGTACACCTTC. Translated: CASSPNTGVYTF.

This clonotype was observed a handful of times. This chain uses TRBV12-3 or TRBV12-4 with TRBJ2-3; TRBD2 might be the D (5 bases). This CDR3 has 14 residues. V lost 6 bases to trimming and J lost 5 bases, with 15 bases between them. CDR3 coding DNA: TGTGCCAGCAGCCTCCGGGGAAATCAAGATACGCAGTATTTT. It codes for CASSLRGNQDTQYF.